Shown below are 15 T cell receptor beta chains from a single sample sequenced in a study of shared clonotypes between healthy human individuals. Sequencing was performed with immunoSEQ multiplex PCR; in TCRdb, only in-frame clones are kept and a portion is missing. The sample yields roughly 2 million clones, approximately 96% seen once. The sequenced sample was naive CD4+ T cells sorted from blood. Subset denoted: CD45RA+ positively selected. The receptors here all came from a man in his late teens or twenties in good health.

The genes are TRBV2 and TRBJ1-6; D is unresolved. Germline CDR1 SNHLY, CDR2 FYNNEI. Trimming stripped 2 bases from V and 9 bases from J, with 8 bases between. This CDR3 comprises 13 residues. The DNA for the CDR3 is TGTGCCAGCAGTGAATGGGTGGGTTCACCCCTCCACTTT. Amino acids: CASSEWVGSPLHF.

The CDR3 is CASSLGGKGIPNTEAFF. The CDR3 DNA is TGTGCCAGCAGCTTAGGGGGGAAGGGGATTCCGAACACTGAAGCTTTCTTT. The V call is TRBV7-2, the J call TRBJ1-1, with a weak D call TRBD1 (5 bases). Germline V gene lookup returns CDR1 SGHTA and CDR2 FQGNSA. Trimming left V 1 base short and J 1 base short, with 16 bases between. This CDR3 contains 17 residues. The full variable domain, in which reference TRBV7-2 and TRBJ1-1 provide the parts outside the CDR3, is GAGVSQSPSNKVTEKGKDVELRCDPISGHTALYWYRQSLGQGLEFLIYFQGNSAPDKSGLPSDRFSAERTGGSVSTLTIQRTQQEDSAVYLCASSLGGKGIPNTEAFFGQGTRLTVV.

This sequence joins TRBV7-9 and TRBJ1-1; D perhaps matches TRBD1 (5 bases). This CDR3 region has 16 residues. CDR1 and CDR2 from the germline V gene are SEHNR and FQNEAQ (reference sequence). The V end was cut by 0 bases, the J end by 0 bases, with 11 bases between. The DNA for the CDR3 is TGTGCCAGCAGCTTAGCGCCGGGGGTATTGAACACTGAAGCTTTCTTT. It is translated as CASSLAPGVLNTEAFF. The full variable domain, completed using reference TRBV7-9 and TRBJ1-1, is DTGVSQNPRHKITKRGQNVTFRCDPISEHNRLYWYRQTLGQGPEFLTYFQNEAQLEKSRLLSDRFSAERPKGSFSTLEIQRTEQGDSAMYLCASSLAPGVLNTEAFFGQGTRLTVV.

The genes are TRBV18 and TRBJ1-5; D is ambiguous. Germline V CDR1 and CDR2: KGHSH, LQKENI. CDR3 size: 15 residues. V lost 2 bases and J lost 0, with 8 bases in between. This chain's CDR3 is CASSPSADSNQPQHF. The DNA for the CDR3 is TGTGCCAGCTCACCAAGCGCAGATAGCAATCAGCCCCAGCATTTT.

This clone was found once. Other DNA sequences in the same sample also yield this CDR3. The chain has TRBV7-2 and TRBJ1-1; tentative D call: TRBD1 (5 bases). This CDR3 region has 14 residues. CDR1 and CDR2 from the germline V gene are SGHTA and FQGNSA. V dropped 1 base and J dropped 5 bases, with 11 bases sitting between them. Written as DNA, the CDR3 is TGTGCCAGCAGCTTAGGAGGGGCCCGGACTGAAGCTTTCTTT. Its protein product is CASSLGGARTEAFF.

This chain links TRBV18 with TRBJ1-2, with D possibly TRBD1 on 6 matching bases. The germline V gene has CDR1 KGHSH and CDR2 LQKENI. The CDR3 covers 18 residues. V was cut by 0 bases and J by 3 bases, with 20 bases left in between. The CDR3 region has the DNA TGTGCCAGCTCACCACCGGGACAACAGGCGGGTCCGTACTATGGCTACACCTTC. This sequence encodes CASSPPGQQAGPYYGYTF.

This chain uses TRBV5-1 with TRBJ1-4; no reliable D call. Germline loops: CDR1 SGHRS, CDR2 YFSETQ. V was trimmed by 3 bases and J by 5 bases, leaving 8 bases between them. This CDR3 spans 13 amino acids. The CDR3, as DNA: TGCGCCAGCAGCTCGGAGAGGAATGAAAAACTGTTTTTT. The encoded protein is CASSSERNEKLFF.

The chain joins TRBV5-8 to TRBJ2-3; D not resolved. This CDR3 comprises 15 residues. V was shortened by 4 bases and J by 0 bases, with 12 bases between the two germline ends. From germline, CDR1 is SGHTS and CDR2 YDEGEE. This CDR3 is CASSPLSDSTDTQYF. The DNA of the CDR3 is TGTGCCAGCAGCCCCCTTAGTGATAGCACAGATACGCAGTATTTT.

This chain uses TRBV2 with TRBJ1-6; 7 nucleotides agree with TRBD1. After removal of 7 bases from V and 9 bases from J, the junction contained 12 bases not matched to a gene. Germline V gives CDR1 SNHLY, CDR2 FYNNEI. This CDR3 is built from 15 residues. Here the CDR3 reads CASTPTRTGVSPLHF. CDR3 bases: TGTGCCAGCACTCCCACCCGAACAGGGGTTTCACCCCTCCACTTT.

The J gene is TRBJ1-1, the V gene TRBV5-1, with TRBD1 identical over 11 bases. The V gene's germline CDR1 is SGHRS and CDR2 YFSETQ. The length of the CDR3 is 16 residues. The ends lost 2 bases at V and 3 bases at J; junction bases unmatched: 6. This CDR3 is CASSFGQGAIDTEAFF. In DNA form, the CDR3 reads TGCGCCAGCAGCTTTGGACAGGGGGCGATTGACACTGAAGCTTTCTTT.

This clone appeared once. The rearrangement joins TRBV12-5 to TRBJ2-1, with 7 bases that match TRBD2. The CDR3 has 14 amino acids. Trimming cost V 7 bases and J 1 base; bases outside gene matches: 4. CDR1 LGHNT and CDR2 FRNRAP come from the germline V gene. CDR3 nucleotides: TGTGCTAGTGCCTCAGCGGGATCCTACAATGAGCAGTTCTTC. Its protein is CASASAGSYNEQFF.

V is TRBV30 and J is TRBJ2-7; 7 positions match TRBD1. The CDR3 is made up of 13 amino acids. Losses at the gene ends were 7 bases for V and 7 bases for J; bases not matched to a gene: 13. CDR1 and CDR2 from the germline V gene are GTSNPN and SVGIG (reference sequence). CDR3 sequence (DNA): TGTGCCTCAAGCAGGGGGTCCTCCCGTGAGCAGTACTTC. Translation: CASSRGSSREQYF.

This chain connects TRBV30 to TRBJ1-5, with TRBD1 as a possible D gene (5 bases). CDR1 is GTSNPN, CDR2 SVGIG, per germline (reference sequence). Trimming stripped 4 bases from V and 5 bases from J, with 15 bases between. This CDR3 has 14 amino acids. DNA for the CDR3: TGTGCCTGGAATCCTGGCAGGGTGGATCAGCCCCAGCATTTT. Protein: CAWNPGRVDQPQHF. Full variable domain (rest looked up from reference TRBV30 and TRBJ1-5): SQTIHQWPATLVQPVGSPLSLECTVEGTSNPNLYWYRQAAGRGLQLLFYSVGIGQISSEVPQNLSASRPQDRQFILSSKKLLLSDSGFYLCAWNPGRVDQPQHFGDGTRLSIL.

The chain joins TRBV9 to TRBJ2-1; D is unclear. The germline V gene encodes CDR1 SGDLS and CDR2 YYNGEE. V lost 3 bases and J 1 base, leaving 8 bases between the germline ends. The CDR3 is made up of 14 amino acids. The CDR3 reads CASSGASSYNEQFF. The DNA for the CDR3 is TGTGCCAGCAGCGGGGCATCGTCCTACAATGAGCAGTTCTTC. Using reference TRBV9 and TRBJ2-1 for the parts outside the CDR3, the full variable domain is DSGVTQTPKHLITATGQRVTLRCSPRSGDLSVYWYQQSLDQGLQFLIQYYNGEERAKGNILERFSAQQFPDLHSELNLSSLELGDSALYFCASSGASSYNEQFFGPGTRLTVL.

The J gene is TRBJ1-4, the V gene TRBV5-1; TRBD1 matches 7 bases. Losses at the gene ends were 4 bases for V and 5 bases for J; bases not matched to a gene: 8. CDR3 length equals 15 residues. The V gene's germline CDR1 is SGHRS and CDR2 YFSETQ. The CDR3 region is CASSKGDSPNEKLFF. CDR3 coding DNA: TGCGCCAGCAGCAAGGGGGACAGCCCAAATGAAAAACTGTTTTTT.